This paragraph reports one TCR beta chain. Its antigen remains unidentified. The data originate from a study of human T cells and chemical hapten exposure. From the RACE reads, TCRdb called clonotypes with MiXCR, one entry per CDR3 protein. The data contain 95,000 to 130,000 distinct CDR3 sequences, 9% to 13% of them singletons. Time point in this sample: patch test 1, 2 weeks after DPC sensitization. The treatment was: therapeutic diphenylcyclopropenone sensitization with weekly scalp DPC. Donors were 18 to 70-year-old alopecia patients suitable for DPC. Someone pulled total RNA out of unfractionated whole blood. Trimming pared 6 bases from V and 1 base from J, leaving 9 bases between. There are 13 residues in the CDR3. Study-wide results and caveats: Having alopecia, the donors may differ immunologically from healthy people.

The genes are TRBV12-3 or TRBV12-4 and TRBJ1-1; D is unresolved. The material was whole blood, obtained in connection with sensitization to the hapten diphenylcyclopropenone (DPC). The sequence came from a woman aged 45-65 years with alopecia areata. Some clones in this sample may be carry-over from other donors' samples. This chain's CDR3 is CASRSCQNTEAFF. The DNA of the CDR3 is TGTGCCAGCAGGTCCTGCCAGAACACTGAAGCTTTCTTT.